A single sample gave rise to the 19 T cell receptor beta chains below, sequenced in a study of CD8 T cells in ankylosing spondylitis. MiXCR, run by TCRdb on the 5' RACE reads, gives a single entry per CDR3 protein. The table shows about 340,000 distinct CDR3 sequences, with about 15% occurring only once. The sequenced sample was blood, either unsorted or a sorted T cell fraction (not recorded which). The receptors stem from a male donor with ankylosing spondylitis or in good health (not recorded which).

J is TRBJ1-2 and V is TRBV20-1; no reliable D call. The CDR3 has 13 residues. Between the trimmed V and J ends, which lost 1 base and 4 bases, there was a span of 10 bases. Germline V gene lookup returns CDR1 DFQATT and CDR2 SNEGSKA (reference sequence). CDR3 DNA sequence: TGCAGTGCTAGAGTCCCGGCCGTCTATGGCTACACCTTC. Translating it yields CSARVPAVYGYTF.

This clonotype was found many times. Here the CDR3 reads CSARDRPNTEAFF. The DNA of the CDR3 is TGCAGTGCTAGAGATCGCCCGAACACTGAAGCTTTCTTT. The chain couples TRBV20-1 to TRBJ1-1; unclear D gene. Trimming removed 0 bases at V and 1 base at J, with 6 bases between. The germline V gene encodes CDR1 DFQATT and CDR2 SNEGSKA (reference sequence). The CDR3 contains 13 residues.

The V and J genes are TRBV4-1 and TRBJ2-7, with 9 bases lining up with TRBD2. The CDR3 contains 14 residues. The V gene end was trimmed by 1 base and the J gene end by 6 bases; junction bases not matched to a gene: 4. Per the germline V gene, CDR1 is MGHRA and CDR2 is YSYEKL. CDR3 DNA sequence: TGCGCCAGCAGCCAAGTCCCGACTAGCGGCGAGCAGTACTTC. As protein: CASSQVPTSGEQYF.

Ten or more counts support this clonotype. The rearrangement links TRBV5-5 to TRBJ1-1; TRBD1 might be the D (6 bases). CDR1 and CDR2 (germline): SGHKS, YYEKEE (reference sequence). This CDR3 contains 16 residues. V lost 0 bases and J 6 bases, leaving 18 bases between the germline ends. CDR3 in amino acids: CASSLVPAVEGAEAFF. The CDR3 DNA is TGTGCCAGCAGCTTGGTGCCCGCGGTGGAGGGGGCTGAAGCTTTCTTT.

This clonotype was detected ten times or more. Written as DNA, the CDR3 is TGTGCCAGCAGCCAAGATAGCTATGGCTACACCTTC. Its translation is CASSQDSYGYTF. V and J are TRBV4-2 and TRBJ1-2; no definite D call. The CDR3 runs 12 residues. V dropped 0 bases and J dropped 4 bases, with 3 bases sitting between them. Germline V lookup: CDR1 LGHNA, CDR2 YNFKEQ.

This clonotype has a count of ten or more. The genes are TRBV18 and TRBJ2-2, with D uncertain. The germline V gene encodes CDR1 KGHSH and CDR2 LQKENI. The CDR3 totals 13 residues. The ends were cut back, 6 bases at V and 3 bases at J, with 8 bases in the middle. The CDR3 is CASSTSDTGELFF. DNA of the CDR3: TGTGCCAGCTCCACATCCGACACCGGGGAGCTGTTTTTT.

This clonotype was seen at least ten times. The rearrangement joins TRBV7-2 to TRBJ2-7, with TRBD2 identical over 7 bases. This CDR3 spans 14 amino acids. Trimming cost V 4 bases and J 5 bases; bases outside gene matches: 8. CDR1 is SGHTA and CDR2 is FQGNSA in the germline V gene. The CDR3 region has the DNA TGTGCCAGCAGCTCGGGCGGACTAGTGAACGAGCAGTACTTC. Amino acid sequence: CASSSGGLVNEQYF.

The rearrangement links TRBV7-9 to TRBJ1-6; D call uncertain. Germline-derived CDR1 and CDR2 are SEHNR and FQNEAQ (reference sequence). Between the trimmed V and J ends, which lost 3 bases and 7 bases, there was a span of 13 bases. The CDR3 spans 15 residues. DNA of the CDR3: TGTGCCAGCAGCTTCCACCCCGAGCCAAATTCACCCCTCCACTTT. This translates into CASSFHPEPNSPLHF.

CDR3 region: CAWSVPGANVLTF. The DNA for the CDR3 is TGTGCCTGGAGTGTACCTGGGGCCAACGTCCTGACTTTC. The chain recombines TRBV30 with TRBJ2-6; D unclear. The CDR3 length is 13 residues. Germline V gene data show CDR1 as GTSNPN and CDR2 as SVGIG (reference sequence). Trimming cost V 0 bases and J 2 bases, with 2 bases left between them.

This clonotype occurred many times. V is TRBV27 and J is TRBJ1-1; no firm D call. Germline V gene lookup returns CDR1 MNHEY and CDR2 SMNVEV (reference sequence). This CDR3 has 12 residues. V shed 7 bases and J shed 5 bases, with 11 bases lying between them. This CDR3 reads CASKTVGTEAFF. The CDR3, as DNA: TGTGCCAGCAAAACCGTAGGGACTGAAGCTTTCTTT.

This clonotype was seen only a few times. The genes are TRBV11-1 and TRBJ2-4; tentative D call: TRBD2 (7 bases). V shed 5 bases and J shed 1 base, with 15 bases lying between them. The CDR3 is 16 amino acids. Per the germline V gene, CDR1 is SGHAT and CDR2 is FQDESV (reference sequence). The CDR3 DNA sequence: TGTGCCAGCAGCCCGCGGGGGCAGCGGGCCAAAAACATTCAGTACTTC. It translates to CASSPRGQRAKNIQYF.

The V call is TRBV7-9, the J call TRBJ2-3; no clear D. This CDR3 has 14 residues. The germline gives CDR1 SEHNR, CDR2 FQNEAQ (reference sequence). Trimming took 7 bases from V and 0 from J, leaving 11 bases between them. The CDR3 DNA reads TGTGCCAGCACCCGGAGAGGAAGCACAGATACGCAGTATTTT. Protein sequence: CASTRRGSTDTQYF.

The CDR3: CSARVGPVGYQPQHF. CDR3 DNA sequence: TGCAGTGCTAGAGTGGGCCCCGTAGGATATCAGCCCCAGCATTTT. This chain uses TRBV20-1 with TRBJ1-5; D unclear. V lost 1 base, J lost 5 bases, and 15 bases lay in between. The V gene's germline CDR1 is DFQATT and CDR2 SNEGSKA (reference sequence). The CDR3 has 15 residues.

In nucleotides, the CDR3 is TGCAGTGCTAGAGAACCGGGGGACTATGGCTACACCTTC. This codes for CSAREPGDYGYTF. The chain is built from TRBV20-1 and TRBJ1-2; D might be TRBD1 (5 bases). The germline V gene encodes CDR1 DFQATT and CDR2 SNEGSKA (reference sequence). The CDR3 loop spans 13 amino acids. Between the trimmed V and J ends, which lost 0 bases and 3 bases, there was a span of 8 bases.

CDR3 sequence reads: CASSRELTNTGELFF. Written as DNA, the CDR3 is TGTGCCAGCAGCCGGGAGCTTACGAACACCGGGGAGCTGTTTTTT. The rearrangement uses TRBV4-2 and TRBJ2-2, with TRBD2 as a possible D gene (5 bases). Germline CDR1 is LGHNA and CDR2 is YNFKEQ. Trimming left V 4 bases short and J 0 bases short, with 9 bases between. The length of the CDR3 is 15 residues.

This clonotype was observed a handful of times. The CDR3 reads CASSPKLADTDTQYF. CDR3 nucleotide sequence: TGTGCCAGCAGCCCGAAACTAGCGGACACAGATACGCAGTATTTT. The gene calls are TRBV7-9 and TRBJ2-3, with 8 bases matching TRBD2. Per germline, CDR1 SEHNR and CDR2 FQNEAQ (reference sequence). The CDR3 is made up of 15 amino acids. With V trimmed by 5 bases and J by 2 bases, 6 bases remained unmatched.

The chain couples TRBV20-1 to TRBJ2-3, with D unresolved. The V end lost 5 bases, the J end lost 4 bases, and 22 bases lay between the germline ends. CDR3 length: 16 amino acids. Looked up from germline, CDR1 is DFQATT and CDR2 is SNEGSKA (reference sequence). CDR3: CSAQTSPTRRPDTQYF. The CDR3 region has the DNA TGCAGTGCTCAAACAAGTCCTACCCGGCGGCCAGATACGCAGTATTTT.

The V gene is TRBV10-3, the J gene TRBJ1-1; D possibly corresponds to TRBD1 (6 bases). The CDR3 is made up of 13 amino acids. The V gene lost 6 bases and the J gene lost 5 bases, with 13 bases spanning the gap. Germline V gene sequence: CDR1 ENHRY, CDR2 SYGVKD. The CDR3 nucleotides read TGTGCCATCAGCAGCAATCAGGGGACTGAAGCTTTCTTT. This gives the protein CAISSNQGTEAFF.

V is TRBV20-1 and J is TRBJ2-3; a weak D match, TRBD2 (6 bases). This CDR3 has 15 residues. Germline V CDR1 and CDR2: DFQATT, SNEGSKA (reference sequence). V was cut by 6 bases and J by 0 bases, with 16 bases left in between. CDR3 DNA: TGCAGTGCAAAATCTAGCGCAACTAGCACAGATACGCAGTATTTT. It specifies CSAKSSATSTDTQYF.